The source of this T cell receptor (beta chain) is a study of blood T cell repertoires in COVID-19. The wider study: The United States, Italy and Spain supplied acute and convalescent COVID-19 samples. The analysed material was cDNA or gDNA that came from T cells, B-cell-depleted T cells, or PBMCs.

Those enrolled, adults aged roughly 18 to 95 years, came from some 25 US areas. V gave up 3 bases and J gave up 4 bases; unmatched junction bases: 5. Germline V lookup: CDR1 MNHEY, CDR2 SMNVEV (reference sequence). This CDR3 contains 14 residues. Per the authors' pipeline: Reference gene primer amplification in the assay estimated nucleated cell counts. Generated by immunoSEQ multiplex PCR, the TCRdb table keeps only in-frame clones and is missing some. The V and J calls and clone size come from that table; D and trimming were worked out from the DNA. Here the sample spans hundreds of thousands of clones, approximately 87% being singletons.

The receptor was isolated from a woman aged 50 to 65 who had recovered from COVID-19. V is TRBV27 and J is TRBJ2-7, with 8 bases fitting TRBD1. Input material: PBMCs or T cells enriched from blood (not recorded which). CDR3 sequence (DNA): TGTGCCAGCAGTTTGTGGCAGGGGGCTTACGAGCAGTACTTC. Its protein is CASSLWQGAYEQYF.